The 6 T cell receptor beta chains given below trace back to one sample, sequenced in a study of blood T cell repertoires in COVID-19. Sequenced by immunoSEQ multiplex PCR; TCRdb stores in-frame clones only, minus some. The sample carries 17,000 or so clones, roughly three quarters recorded once. The sequencing sample was made of peripheral blood. These receptors originate from a man in his 60s with active or convalescent COVID-19.

The genes are TRBV6-2 or TRBV6-3 and TRBJ2-1; 8 bases are shared with TRBD2. The CDR3 runs to 15 residues. After removal of 2 bases from V and 8 bases from J, the junction contained 8 bases not matched to a gene. CDR1 is MNHEY and CDR2 is SVGEGT in the germline V gene. The CDR3 protein is CASSYPGLGRDEQFF. CDR3 DNA sequence: TGTGCCAGCAGTTACCCGGGACTAGGGCGGGATGAGCAGTTCTTC.

The genes are TRBV7-9 and TRBJ1-2, with 8 bases fitting TRBD1. The CDR3 runs to 14 residues. Germline CDR1 is SEHNR and CDR2 is FQNEAQ (reference sequence). V dropped 4 bases and J dropped 2; count of bases not matched to a gene: 3. CDR3 sequence (DNA): TGTGCCAGCAGCTCTAGACAGGGGAACTATGGCTACACCTTC. Residues: CASSSRQGNYGYTF.

The V and J genes are TRBV25-1 and TRBJ2-7; D unresolved. This CDR3 is 11 amino acids long. Germline loops: CDR1 MGHDK, CDR2 SYGVNS. V was cut by 2 bases and J by 6 bases, with 5 bases left in between. CDR3 protein: CASSEGPEQYF. The CDR3 DNA is TGTGCCAGCAGTGAAGGGCCCGAGCAGTACTTC.

V is TRBV4-2 and J is TRBJ2-3, with D possibly matching TRBD2 (6 bases). This CDR3 has 18 amino acids. In germline, CDR1 is LGHNA, CDR2 YNFKEQ. Trimming shortened V by 1 base and J by 5 bases, and 22 bases separated the two germline ends. In DNA form, the CDR3 reads TGTGCCAGCAGCCAAGGATTAATTCGGCGGGGAGGTGAAGATACGCAGTATTTT. This translates into CASSQGLIRRGGEDTQYF.

This clone is a singleton in its sample. The chain is built from TRBV11-2 and TRBJ2-6, with a weak D call TRBD2 (5 bases). V lost 2 bases, J lost 4 bases, and 9 bases lay in between. There are 15 residues in the CDR3. The V gene's germline CDR1 is SGHAT and CDR2 FQNNGV. The CDR3 spells CASSLRSGGANVLTF. For the CDR3, the DNA is TGTGCCAGCAGCTTACGCTCGGGGGGGGCCAACGTCCTGACTTTC.

The chain couples TRBV29-1 to TRBJ2-7, with TRBD1 matching over 8 bases. CDR1 is SQVTM and CDR2 is ANQGSEA in the germline V gene. The V gene end was trimmed by 4 bases and the J gene end by 7 bases; junction bases not matched to a gene: 9. The CDR3 is 13 amino acids. DNA for the CDR3: TGCAGCGTTGGAGTCAGGGGGCTGAGAGAGCAGTACTTC. Encoded protein: CSVGVRGLREQYF.